The entry below gives a single T cell receptor (beta chain) sequence along with its context. Its specificity is not known. Cells sorted by CD45RO/CCR7/CD25/CD127/CD95/CD27 comprised CD4+ naive, central memory, regulatory and stem cell-like memory cells. CDR3 length equals 15 residues. V was trimmed by 1 base and J by 2 bases, leaving 13 bases between them. Germline V gene sequence: CDR1 SGHNT, CDR2 YYREEE (reference sequence). These data are taken from a study of beta chain features in type 1 diabetes. At the level of the study: Age and gender were similar between patients and healthy donors, as were cell yields.

As every portion of the isolated RNA was reverse transcribed, the sequencing read expressed TCRB transcripts. Repertoires were generated with immunoSEQ multiplex PCR, while TCRdb's copy carries only in-frame clones and drops some. The sample consists of over 500,000 clones, about 16% of them appearing once. Broader study findings: Among all four CD4+ subsets, Type 1 diabetes patients had TCRB CDR3s that were moderately but significantly shorter.

This TCR was sampled from a man between 18 and 29 years old in good health. The chain couples TRBV5-4 to TRBJ2-7; D possibly matches TRBD1 or TRBD2 (5 bases each). Sequenced material: naive CD4+ T cells from blood. DNA of the CDR3: TGTGCCAGCAGCTTGACGGGGACGGGGCCCTACGAGCAGTACTTC. It codes for CASSLTGTGPYEQYF.